The subject of this entry is one TCR beta chain. The data belong to a study of blood T cell repertoires in COVID-19. Profiled with immunoSEQ multiplex PCR; TCRdb holds only in-frame clones, not every one. This sample carries some 250,000 clones, around 79% of them seen once, and the ten largest clones take over 3%. The sequence derives from a woman older than 75 with acute or convalescent COVID-19. The specimen was peripheral blood.

The CDR3 reads CASSVTGGGETQYF. The DNA for the CDR3 is TGTGCCAGTAGTGTGACAGGGGGCGGTGAGACCCAGTACTTC. The genes are TRBV19 and TRBJ2-5; 10 bases match TRBD1. Trimming removed 5 bases from V and 5 bases from J; junction bases left unmatched: 5. The length of the CDR3 is 14 residues. Germline V CDR1 and CDR2: LNHDA, SQIVND (reference sequence).